The rows below give T cell receptor beta chains drawn from one sample of a study of T-cell memory formation after mild COVID-19. TCRdb re-derived calls from the 5' RACE reads in MiXCR, one entry per CDR3 protein. The sample contains 200,000 to 250,000 distinct CDR3 sequences, around a tenth of which appear only once. Sequencing input: PBMCs or a T cell subset sorted from them (not recorded which). The receptors come from a young man who had mild COVID-19 (a few samples of this study predate the infection). Cell type and time point are not known. The CDR3 runs from the conserved cysteine through the conserved F or W.

v_gene,CDR3aa
TRBV5-1,CASSLALGGGTDTQYF
TRBV7-2,CASSPRRGASPRTDTQYF
TRBV7-2,CASSPRDYRGTDTQYF
TRBV11-2,CASSPTPLSDEAFF
TRBV29-1,CSVGGQFSYEQYF
TRBV2,CASSEERGYGYTF
TRBV30,CAWTGWQRLSYEQYF
TRBV5-1,CASGRGPSSYNEQFF
TRBV27,CATGTVSNQPQHF
TRBV15,CATSRGDRGYQPQHF
TRBV5-1,CASSFGLEEAGELFF
TRBV7-8,CASSLNEIQPQHF
TRBV12-3/TRBV12-4,CASSFPDSLGNEQFF
TRBV19,CASSTPPEAANYGYTF
TRBV4-1,CASSQEPASGETEAFF
TRBV12-3/TRBV12-4,CASSLPPGETQYF
TRBV7-3,CASSLFGSSSGANVLTF
TRBV5-1,CASKEGGASTDTQYF
TRBV7-2,CASSPQYGYTF
TRBV12-3/TRBV12-4,CASTAQRSYNSPLHF
TRBV20-1,CSARAETETWGPQETQYF
TRBV15,CATSRDLEVNTEAFF
TRBV24-1,CATMAGDSSPLHF
TRBV12-3/TRBV12-4,CASSFRRWRGETQYF
TRBV13,CASSLRAQPQHF
TRBV18,CASSPPYMSAKLAGAPPEQYF
TRBV5-1,CASSLWGSSYNEQFF
TRBV7-3,CASSPQGQGAREQFF
TRBV7-8,CASSPRENEQFF
TRBV28,CASRQQGKAEAFF
TRBV28,CASSLEPDEQFF
TRBV6-1,CASSHLQPQHF
TRBV6-2/TRBV6-3,CASSYGWQPQHF
TRBV25-1,CASSEYREPLHF
TRBV7-9,CASRTGLAGGRGEQFF
TRBV11-2,CASSPAGAWTEAFF
TRBV12-3/TRBV12-4,CASSPFEGLSTDTQYF